This T cell receptor (beta chain) was sequenced during a study of human T cells and chemical hapten exposure. The library labeled individual cDNA molecules by adding unique molecular identifiers to them. TCRdb analysed the RACE reads with MiXCR anew, one entry per CDR3 protein. The table lists 85,000 or so distinct CDR3 sequences, approximately 12% of them singletons, with approximately 4.6% in the top ten. Time point meaning: patch test 1, 2 weeks after DPC sensitization. Treatment given: therapeutic diphenylcyclopropenone sensitization with weekly scalp DPC. Whole-study findings and limits: Those TCRs sitting above 1 in 1000 frequency stayed the same with DPC sensitization.

This clonotype was seen repeatedly, ten times or more. What it recognizes is unknown. Germline-derived CDR1 and CDR2 are SGHAT and FQNNGV. The CDR3 extends over 15 amino acids. V was trimmed by 5 bases and J by 2 bases, leaving 13 bases between them. J is TRBJ2-1 and V is TRBV11-2; the D gene is possibly TRBD1 (6 bases). The TCR comes from a woman aged 45-60 years with alopecia areata. Some clones in this sample may be carry-over from other donors' samples. This specimen was whole blood, taken in connection with sensitization to the hapten diphenylcyclopropenone (DPC). The CDR3 DNA sequence: TGTGCCAGCAGCATCGCCAGGGGACCCTACAATGAGCAGTTCTTC. It yields the protein CASSIARGPYNEQFF. Full variable domain (remainder filled in from reference TRBV11-2 and TRBJ2-1): EAGVAQSPRYKIIEKRQSVAFWCNPISGHATLYWYQQILGQGPKLLIQFQNNGVVDDSQLPKDRFSAERLKGVDSTLKIQPAKLEDSAVYLCASSIARGPYNEQFFGPGTRLTVL.